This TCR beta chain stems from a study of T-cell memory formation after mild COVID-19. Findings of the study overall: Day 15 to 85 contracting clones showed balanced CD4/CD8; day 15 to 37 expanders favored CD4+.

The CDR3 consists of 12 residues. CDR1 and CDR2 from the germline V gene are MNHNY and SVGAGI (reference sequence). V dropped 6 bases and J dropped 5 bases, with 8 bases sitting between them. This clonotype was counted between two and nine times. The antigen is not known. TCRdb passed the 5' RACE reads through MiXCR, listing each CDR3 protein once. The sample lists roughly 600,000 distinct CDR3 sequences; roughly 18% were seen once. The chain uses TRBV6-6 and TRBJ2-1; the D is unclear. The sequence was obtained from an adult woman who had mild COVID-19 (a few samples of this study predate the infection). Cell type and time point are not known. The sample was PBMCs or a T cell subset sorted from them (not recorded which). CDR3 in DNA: TGTGCCAGCAGGAAGTGGGACAATGAGCAGTTCTTC. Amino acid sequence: CASRKWDNEQFF.